This T cell receptor (beta chain) was recorded in a study of OX40 agonist ivuxolimab in advanced cancers. Per germline, CDR1 ENHRY and CDR2 SYGVKD. With 10 bases removed from V and 3 bases from J, the gap between germline ends came to 10 bases. The CDR3 is made up of 12 amino acids. Samples of blood were obtained at baseline, on cycle 4 day 1, and on cycle 7 day 1. This clone occurred a few times. Assay: immunoSEQ multiplex PCR; the TCRdb copy retains only in-frame clones and omits some. This table holds about 58,000 clones, around 78% found once. The sequencing used CD4+ or CD8+ T cells sorted from blood, collected in a trial of the OX40 agonist ivuxolimab. The TCR was taken from an adult with an advanced solid tumor such as melanoma, head and neck, liver or kidney cancer. The chain joins TRBV10-3 to TRBJ1-5; the D is unclear. CDR3 loop: CASQGYNQPQHF. In DNA form, the CDR3 reads TGTGCCAGCCAAGGCTACAATCAGCCCCAGCATTTT.